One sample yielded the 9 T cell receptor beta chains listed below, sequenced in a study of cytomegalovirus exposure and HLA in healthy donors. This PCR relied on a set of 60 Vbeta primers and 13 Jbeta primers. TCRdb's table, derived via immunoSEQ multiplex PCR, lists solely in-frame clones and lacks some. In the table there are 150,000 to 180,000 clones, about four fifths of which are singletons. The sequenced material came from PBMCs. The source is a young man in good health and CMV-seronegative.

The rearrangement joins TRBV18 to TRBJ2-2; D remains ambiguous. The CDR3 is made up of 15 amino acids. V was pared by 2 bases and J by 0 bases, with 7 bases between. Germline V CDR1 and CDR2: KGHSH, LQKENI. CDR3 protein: CASSPNSPNTGELFF. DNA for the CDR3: TGTGCCAGCTCACCAAACAGCCCGAACACCGGGGAGCTGTTTTTT.

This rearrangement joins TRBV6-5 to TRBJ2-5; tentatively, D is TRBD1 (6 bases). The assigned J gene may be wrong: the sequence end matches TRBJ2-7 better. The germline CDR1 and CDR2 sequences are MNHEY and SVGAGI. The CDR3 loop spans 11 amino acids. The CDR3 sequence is CASSTGFEQYF. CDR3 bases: TGTGCCAGCAGTACAGGGTTCGAGCAGTACTTC.

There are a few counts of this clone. CDR3 coding DNA: TGCGCCAGCAGCCAGGCCGGACAGAACGGCTACGAGCAGTACTTC. Encoded protein: CASSQAGQNGYEQYF. V usage is TRBV5-1 and J usage is TRBJ2-7; tentative D call: TRBD1 (6 bases). CDR1 and CDR2 from the germline V gene are SGHRS and YFSETQ. The V end lost 4 bases, the J end lost 3 bases, and 17 bases lay between the germline ends. The CDR3 totals 15 residues.

CDR3 DNA: TGCGCCAGCAGCCAAGTCCCCCGGGTTGTATCGTGGCCGAAGTTGACTTTCTTT. This sequence encodes CASSQVPRVVSWPKLTFF. The chain employs TRBV4-1 and TRBJ1-1; D unclear. V lost 1 base and J lost 12, with 30 bases in between. CDR3 length: 18 residues. The V gene's germline CDR1 is MGHRA and CDR2 YSYEKL.

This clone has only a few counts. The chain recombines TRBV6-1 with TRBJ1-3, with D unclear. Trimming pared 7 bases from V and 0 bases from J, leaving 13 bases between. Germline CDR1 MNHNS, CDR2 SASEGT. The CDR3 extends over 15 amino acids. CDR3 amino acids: CASTGGRISGNTIYF. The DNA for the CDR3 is TGTGCCAGCACGGGAGGACGTATCTCTGGAAACACCATATATTTT.

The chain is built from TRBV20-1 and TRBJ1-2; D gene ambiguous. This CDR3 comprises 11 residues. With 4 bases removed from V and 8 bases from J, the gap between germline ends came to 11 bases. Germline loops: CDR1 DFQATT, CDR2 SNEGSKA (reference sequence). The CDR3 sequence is CSATPTQGYTF. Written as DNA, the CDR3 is TGCAGTGCTACGCCTACCCAAGGCTACACCTTC.

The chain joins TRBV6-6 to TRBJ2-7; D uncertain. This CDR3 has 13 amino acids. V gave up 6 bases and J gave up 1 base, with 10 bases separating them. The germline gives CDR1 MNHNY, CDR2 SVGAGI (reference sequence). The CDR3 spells CASSTTHSYEQYF. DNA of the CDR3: TGTGCCAGCAGCACGACTCATTCCTACGAGCAGTACTTC.

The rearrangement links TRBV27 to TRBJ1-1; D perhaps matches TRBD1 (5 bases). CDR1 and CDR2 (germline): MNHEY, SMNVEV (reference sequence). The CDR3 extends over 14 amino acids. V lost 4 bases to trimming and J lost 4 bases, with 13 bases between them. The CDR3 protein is CASSWGLEGTEAFF. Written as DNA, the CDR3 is TGTGCCAGCAGTTGGGGCTTGGAAGGCACTGAAGCTTTCTTT.

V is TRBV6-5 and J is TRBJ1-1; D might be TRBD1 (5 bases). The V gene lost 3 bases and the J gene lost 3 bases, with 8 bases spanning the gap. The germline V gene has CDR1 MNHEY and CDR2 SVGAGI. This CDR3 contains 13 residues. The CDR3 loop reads CASSYPGYTEAFF. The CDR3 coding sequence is TGTGCCAGCAGTTATCCAGGGTACACTGAAGCTTTCTTT.